This TCR beta chain was sequenced in a study of T-cell reconstitution after alpha-beta-depleted transplantation in children. The study's findings and limits: It was reported that alpha-beta T cells came from several hundred expanded graft clones (about two months after transplant). Newly produced T cells mostly provided counts and TCRbeta diversity after one year, as hyperexpanded clones declined. From surviving recipient T cells and thymic progenitors came the high day-60 TCRbeta diversity observed in some patients.

Regarding this clonotype: The antigen is not known.

The CDR3 is made up of 14 amino acids. Germline assignment: CDR1 SGHRS and CDR2 YFSETQ. J gave up 0 bases and V 8 bases, and 5 bases lay outside the gene matches. Unique molecular identifiers were incorporated into the prepared TCRbeta library. TCRdb reprocessed the PCR reads with MiXCR, giving one entry per CDR3 protein. The table records around 670,000 distinct CDR3 sequences, less than 15% of them present only once. Sequenced here: PBMCs, sampled before TCRalphabeta/CD19-depleted stem cell transplant. This sequence was found in a girl aged 2 to 10 with congenital amegakaryocytic thrombocytopenia, due to receive a stem cell transplant. The rearrangement joins TRBV5-1 to TRBJ1-1; TRBD1 agrees at 9 bases. The CDR3 loop is CASRDRALNTEAFF. DNA of the CDR3: TGCGCCAGTCGGGACAGGGCCCTGAACACTGAAGCTTTCTTT.